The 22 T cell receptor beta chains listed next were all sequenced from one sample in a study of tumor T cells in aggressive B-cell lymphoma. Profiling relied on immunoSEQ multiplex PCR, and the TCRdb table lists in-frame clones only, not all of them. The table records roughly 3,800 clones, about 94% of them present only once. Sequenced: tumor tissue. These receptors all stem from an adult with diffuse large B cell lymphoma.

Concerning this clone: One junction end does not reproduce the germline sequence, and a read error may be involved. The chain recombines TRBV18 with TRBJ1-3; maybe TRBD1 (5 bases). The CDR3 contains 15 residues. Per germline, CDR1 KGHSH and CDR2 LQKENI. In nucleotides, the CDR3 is TGTGCCAGCTCGCCACAGGAGGGCTCTAGAAACACCATATATTTT. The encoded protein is CASSPQEGSRNTIYF.

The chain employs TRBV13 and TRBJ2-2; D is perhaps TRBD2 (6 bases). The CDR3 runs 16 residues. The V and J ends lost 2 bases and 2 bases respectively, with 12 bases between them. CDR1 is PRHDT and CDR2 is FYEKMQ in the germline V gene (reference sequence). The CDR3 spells CASSLRAGLNTGELFF. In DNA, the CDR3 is TGTGCCAGCAGCTTAAGGGCGGGACTCAACACCGGGGAGCTGTTTTTT.

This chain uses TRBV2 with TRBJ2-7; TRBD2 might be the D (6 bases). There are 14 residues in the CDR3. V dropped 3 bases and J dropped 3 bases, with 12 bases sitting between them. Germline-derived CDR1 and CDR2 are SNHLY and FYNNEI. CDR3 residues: CASSDRRGNYEQYF. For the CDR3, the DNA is TGTGCCAGCAGTGATAGGAGGGGCAACTACGAGCAGTACTTC.

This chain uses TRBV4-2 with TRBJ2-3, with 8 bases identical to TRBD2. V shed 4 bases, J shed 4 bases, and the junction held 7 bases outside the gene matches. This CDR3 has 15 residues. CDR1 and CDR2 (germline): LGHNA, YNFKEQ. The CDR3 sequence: CASSPGGAMSDTQYF. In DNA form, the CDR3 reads TGTGCCAGCAGCCCGGGGGGGGCAATGTCAGATACGCAGTATTTT.

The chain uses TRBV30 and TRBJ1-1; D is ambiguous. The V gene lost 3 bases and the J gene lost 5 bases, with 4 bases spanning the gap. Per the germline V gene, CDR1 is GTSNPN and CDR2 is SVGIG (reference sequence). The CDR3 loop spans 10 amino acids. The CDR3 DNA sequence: TGTGCCTGGAGGAGGACTGAAGCTTTCTTT. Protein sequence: CAWRRTEAFF.

CDR3 nucleotides: TGTGCCAGCAACCCCACTCGACAGGGCTATGGCTACACCTTC. Protein: CASNPTRQGYGYTF. The J gene is TRBJ1-2, the V gene TRBV7-2; TRBD1 aligns across 7 bases. The V gene's germline CDR1 is SGHTA and CDR2 FQGNSA. J gave up 4 bases and V 7 bases, and 9 bases lay outside the gene matches. The CDR3 is made up of 14 amino acids.

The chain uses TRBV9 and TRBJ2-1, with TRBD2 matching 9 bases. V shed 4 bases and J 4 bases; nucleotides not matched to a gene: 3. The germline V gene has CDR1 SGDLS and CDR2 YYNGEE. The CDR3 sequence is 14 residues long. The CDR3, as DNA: TGTGCCAGCAGCTCTAGCGGGAATTACAATGAGCAGTTCTTC. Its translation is CASSSSGNYNEQFF.

CDR3 amino acids: CASSLGQPGAYEQYF. The CDR3 DNA follows: TGTGCCAGCAGTCTTGGACAGCCAGGCGCCTACGAGCAGTACTTC. The chain is built from TRBV28 and TRBJ2-7; TRBD1 is a possible D gene (6 bases). The CDR3 is 15 amino acids. Per the germline V gene, CDR1 is MDHEN and CDR2 is SYDVKM. The germline V and J ends were trimmed by 5 bases and 2 bases, with 16 bases remaining between them.

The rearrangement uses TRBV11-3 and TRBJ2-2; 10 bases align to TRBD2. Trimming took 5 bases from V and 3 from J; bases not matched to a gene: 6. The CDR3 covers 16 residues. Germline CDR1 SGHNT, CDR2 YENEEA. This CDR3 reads CASSGRLAGDTGELFF. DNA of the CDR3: TGTGCCAGCAGCGGACGACTAGCGGGTGACACCGGGGAGCTGTTTTTT. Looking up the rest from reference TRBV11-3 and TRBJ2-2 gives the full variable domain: EAGVVQSPRYKIIEKKQPVAFWCNPISGHNTLYWYLQNLGQGPELLIRYENEEAVDDSQLPKDRFSAERLKGVDSTLKIQPAELGDSAVYLCASSGRLAGDTGELFFGEGSRLTVL.

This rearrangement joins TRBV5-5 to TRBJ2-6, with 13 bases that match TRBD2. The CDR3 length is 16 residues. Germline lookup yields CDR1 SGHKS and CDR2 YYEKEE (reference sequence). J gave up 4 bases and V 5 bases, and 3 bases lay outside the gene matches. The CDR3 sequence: CASRLAGGWGANVLTF. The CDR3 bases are TGTGCCAGCAGACTAGCGGGAGGGTGGGGGGCCAACGTCCTGACTTTC.

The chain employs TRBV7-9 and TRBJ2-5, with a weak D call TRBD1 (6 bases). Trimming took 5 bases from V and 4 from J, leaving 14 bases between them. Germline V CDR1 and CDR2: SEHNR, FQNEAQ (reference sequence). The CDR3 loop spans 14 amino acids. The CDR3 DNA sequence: TGTGCCAGCAGCCCAGGCAGGGGCGGAGAGACCCAGTACTTC. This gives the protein CASSPGRGGETQYF.

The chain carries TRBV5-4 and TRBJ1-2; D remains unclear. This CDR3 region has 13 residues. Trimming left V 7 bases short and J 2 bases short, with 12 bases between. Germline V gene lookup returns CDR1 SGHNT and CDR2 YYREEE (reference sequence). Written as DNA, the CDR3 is TGTGCCAGCTTCTGGTACGGGAACTATGGCTACACCTTC. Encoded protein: CASFWYGNYGYTF.

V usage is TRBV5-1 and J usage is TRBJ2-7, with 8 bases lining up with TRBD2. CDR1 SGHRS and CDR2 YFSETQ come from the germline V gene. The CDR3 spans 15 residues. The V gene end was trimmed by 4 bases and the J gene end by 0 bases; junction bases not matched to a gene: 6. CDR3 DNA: TGCGCCAGCAGCCCAACTAGCGGAATCTCCTACGAGCAGTACTTC. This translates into CASSPTSGISYEQYF. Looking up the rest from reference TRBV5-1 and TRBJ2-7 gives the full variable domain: KAGVTQTPRYLIKTRGQQVTLSCSPISGHRSVSWYQQTPGQGLQFLFEYFSETQRNKGNFPGRFSGRQFSNSRSEMNVSTLELGDSALYLCASSPTSGISYEQYFGPGTRLTVT.

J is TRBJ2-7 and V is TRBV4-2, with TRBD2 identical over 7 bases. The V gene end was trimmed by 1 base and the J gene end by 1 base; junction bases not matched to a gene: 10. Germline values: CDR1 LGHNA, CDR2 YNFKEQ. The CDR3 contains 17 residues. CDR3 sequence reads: CASSQGPSSGDSYEQYF. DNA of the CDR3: TGTGCCAGCAGCCAAGGGCCCTCTAGCGGAGATTCCTACGAGCAGTACTTC.

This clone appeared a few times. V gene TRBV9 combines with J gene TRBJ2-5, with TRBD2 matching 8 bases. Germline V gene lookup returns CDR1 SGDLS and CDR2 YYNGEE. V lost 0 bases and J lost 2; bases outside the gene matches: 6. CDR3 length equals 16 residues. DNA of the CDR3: TGTGCCAGCAGCGTAGAACTCACTAGCGGACAAGAGACCCAGTACTTC. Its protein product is CASSVELTSGQETQYF.

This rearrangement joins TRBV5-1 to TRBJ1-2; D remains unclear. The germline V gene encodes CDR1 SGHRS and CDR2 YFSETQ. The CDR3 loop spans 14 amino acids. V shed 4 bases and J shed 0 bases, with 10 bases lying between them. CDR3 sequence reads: CASSPEGSNYGYTF. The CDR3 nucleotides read TGCGCCAGCAGCCCGGAGGGCTCTAACTATGGCTACACCTTC.

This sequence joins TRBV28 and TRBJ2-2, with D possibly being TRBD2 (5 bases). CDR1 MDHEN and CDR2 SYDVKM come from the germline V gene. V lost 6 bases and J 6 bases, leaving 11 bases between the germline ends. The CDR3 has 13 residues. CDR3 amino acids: CASRSDWAGELFF. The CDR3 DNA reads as TGTGCCAGCAGGTCGGACTGGGCCGGGGAGCTGTTTTTT. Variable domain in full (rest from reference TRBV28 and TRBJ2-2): DVKVTQSSRYLVKRTGEKVFLECVQDMDHENMFWYRQDPGLGLRLIYFSYDVKMKEKGDIPEGYSVSREKKERFSLILESASTNQTSMYLCASRSDWAGELFFGEGSRLTVL.

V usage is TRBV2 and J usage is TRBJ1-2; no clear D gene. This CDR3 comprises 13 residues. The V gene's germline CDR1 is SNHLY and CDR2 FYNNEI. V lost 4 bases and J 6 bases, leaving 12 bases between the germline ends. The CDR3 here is CASSGDFGDGYTF. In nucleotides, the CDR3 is TGTGCCAGCAGTGGTGATTTCGGAGATGGCTACACCTTC.

CDR3 coding DNA: TGCGCCAGCAGCCAAGGCACCCCTCAGGATACGCAGTATTTT. Its translation: CASSQGTPQDTQYF. The rearrangement links TRBV4-1 to TRBJ2-3; D gene uncertain. The CDR3 is made up of 14 amino acids. Trimming pared 1 base from V and 6 bases from J, leaving 11 bases between. The V gene's germline CDR1 is MGHRA and CDR2 YSYEKL.

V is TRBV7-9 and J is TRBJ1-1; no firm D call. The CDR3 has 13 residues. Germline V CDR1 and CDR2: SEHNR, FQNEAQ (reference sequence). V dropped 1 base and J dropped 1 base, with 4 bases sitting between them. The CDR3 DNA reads TGTGCCAGCAGCTTAGGAGCGAACACTGAAGCTTTCTTT. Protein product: CASSLGANTEAFF.

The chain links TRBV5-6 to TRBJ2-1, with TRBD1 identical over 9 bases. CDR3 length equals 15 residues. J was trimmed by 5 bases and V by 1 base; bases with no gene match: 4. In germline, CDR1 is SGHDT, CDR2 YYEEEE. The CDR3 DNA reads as TGTGCCAGCAGCTTGCGGGACAGGGTTGACAATGAGCAGTTCTTC. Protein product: CASSLRDRVDNEQFF.

The CDR3 nucleotides read TGTGCCAGCAGCTTAGCTTTCTCGGGACTAGATTCCCACAATGAGCAGTTCTTC. It codes for CASSLAFSGLDSHNEQFF. This chain joins TRBV7-9 and TRBJ2-1; 8 nucleotides line up with TRBD2. CDR3 length: 18 amino acids. Germline V lookup: CDR1 SEHNR, CDR2 FQNEAQ (reference sequence). V gave up 0 bases and J gave up 5 bases; unmatched junction bases: 12.